The entry that follows covers one T cell receptor (beta chain) sequence. What it binds is not known. Antigen-specific CD4+ T cells expanded by the ViraFEST assay with viral peptide pools were then sequenced. When less than 11 days of culture had elapsed, CD4+ T cells were isolated. Participants got two doses of BNT162b2 or mRNA-1273 vaccine. V lost 3 bases and J 0 bases, leaving 4 bases between the germline ends. This CDR3 region has 13 residues. The assay was immunoSEQ multiplex PCR, and TCRdb's table has in-frame clones only and misses some. The sample has roughly 68,000 clones; around 69% are singletons. The entry originates in a study of vaccination effects on CD4 cells after COVID-19. Looking at the study overall: Post-vaccine samples followed the second dose by a median of 72 days.

This specimen was CD4+ T cells from PBMCs cultured with HCoV-229E spike peptides, taken after COVID-19 vaccination. The chain combines TRBV12-3 or TRBV12-4 with TRBJ2-3; D is undetermined. The receptor was derived from a human donor who received a COVID-19 vaccine. The CDR3 DNA sequence: TGTGCCAGCAGTTTCGGGAGCACAGATACGCAGTATTTT. Translation gives CASSFGSTDTQYF.